Shown below are 16 T cell receptor beta chains from a single sample sequenced in a study of blood T cells in healthy people across ages. Then a second PCR, running roughly 7 to 11 cycles, was carried out with a sample-barcoded 5' primer and a J-beta primer mix. TCRdb reprocessed the 5' RACE reads with MiXCR, giving one entry per CDR3 protein. The sample contains approximately 690,000 distinct CDR3 sequences, around two fifths of which appear only once. Sample: blood. These receptor sequences come from a man at least 80 years old in good health.

As regards this clonotype: A much larger clone is a single base away; this may be a read error. The chain employs TRBV6-2 or TRBV6-3 and TRBJ1-5; the match to TRBD1 covers 7 bases. The germline CDR1 and CDR2 sequences are MNHEY and SVGEGT. The CDR3 runs 16 residues. CDR3 protein: CAGSYPLTGVGQPQHF. CDR3 DNA sequence: TGTGCCGGCAGTTACCCTCTAACAGGGGTAGGTCAGCCCCAGCATTTT.

The genes are TRBV20-1 and TRBJ1-6, with TRBD1 matching 8 bases. J was trimmed by 7 bases and V by 5 bases; bases with no gene match: 16. Germline lookup yields CDR1 DFQATT and CDR2 SNEGSKA (reference sequence). The CDR3 has 17 residues. The CDR3, as DNA: TGCAGTGCTTCCGGGACAGGCAAATCTCCGGGGAATTCACCCCTCCACTTT. Its translation: CSASGTGKSPGNSPLHF.

J is TRBJ2-7 and V is TRBV20-1; D gene unclear. CDR1 and CDR2 (germline): DFQATT, SNEGSKA (reference sequence). CDR3 length: 12 residues. The germline V and J ends were trimmed by 3 bases and 2 bases, with 8 bases remaining between them. The CDR3 bases are TGCAGTGCTAGGTCCACCGCCTACGAGCAGTACTTC. It yields the protein CSARSTAYEQYF.

The V and J genes are TRBV6-1 and TRBJ2-1, with unresolved D. Trimming stripped 1 base from V and 6 bases from J, with 13 bases between. Germline V gene lookup returns CDR1 MNHNS and CDR2 SASEGT. CDR3 length: 15 residues. The CDR3 is CASSEGTPPRNEQFF. The CDR3 DNA reads as TGTGCCAGCAGTGAAGGGACGCCGCCCCGCAATGAGCAGTTCTTC.

The chain has TRBV12-3 or TRBV12-4 and TRBJ1-1; a weak D match, TRBD1 (6 bases). This CDR3 is built from 15 residues. Between the trimmed V and J ends, which lost 3 bases and 4 bases, there was a span of 15 bases. CDR3 in amino acids: CASSFDRLVGTEAFF. The DNA of the CDR3 is TGTGCCAGCAGTTTCGACAGGTTGGTGGGCACTGAAGCTTTCTTT.

The J gene is TRBJ2-7, the V gene TRBV28; the D gene is possibly TRBD1 (6 bases). CDR1 MDHEN and CDR2 SYDVKM come from the germline V gene. Between the trimmed V and J ends, which lost 6 bases and 2 bases, there was a span of 14 bases. CDR3 length equals 14 residues. The CDR3: CASSLDSPAYEQYF. The CDR3 nucleotides are TGTGCCAGCAGCTTGGACAGCCCGGCCTACGAGCAGTACTTC.

In its sample, this clonotype was seen a few times. The gene calls are TRBV4-3 and TRBJ2-2; TRBD1 agrees at 7 bases. The CDR3 is 16 residues long. J lost 0 bases, V lost 6 bases, and 7 bases had no gene match. CDR1 is LGHNA, CDR2 YSLEER, per germline. The CDR3 loop reads CASREVDRSNTGELFF. CDR3 sequence (DNA): TGCGCCAGCAGAGAAGTGGACAGGTCGAACACCGGGGAGCTGTTTTTT.

CDR3 residues: CSARNRGPYEQYF. CDR3 DNA sequence: TGCAGTGCTAGGAACAGAGGACCCTACGAGCAGTACTTC. The V call is TRBV20-1, the J call TRBJ2-7; the D is unclear. Between the trimmed V and J ends, which lost 3 bases and 2 bases, there was a span of 11 bases. The germline V gene has CDR1 DFQATT and CDR2 SNEGSKA (reference sequence). The CDR3 consists of 13 residues.

The chain uses TRBV4-3 and TRBJ2-7; TRBD2 might be the D (7 bases). The ends were cut back, 0 bases at V and 0 bases at J, with 21 bases in the middle. This CDR3 is built from 19 residues. Germline CDR1 LGHNA, CDR2 YSLEER. CDR3 coding DNA: TGCGCCAGCAGCCAAGATTTAGGGGGGGGCCTCTCATCCTCCTACGAGCAGTACTTC. Translated, it gives CASSQDLGGGLSSSYEQYF.

As regards this clonotype: One end of the junction varies from germline; a read error may be responsible. The chain joins TRBV7-2 to TRBJ2-2; 10 nucleotides align to TRBD1. The germline V gene encodes CDR1 SGHTA and CDR2 FQGNSA. CDR3 size: 18 residues. CDR3 in DNA: TGTGCCAGCAGCTGGGTGGGACAGGGGTTAATGCGGACCGGGGGGCTGTTTTTT. Protein product: CASSWVGQGLMRTGGLFF.

The chain combines TRBV11-2 with TRBJ2-1, with 12 bases identical to TRBD1. The CDR3 loop spans 16 amino acids. Trimming cost V 2 bases and J 8 bases; bases outside gene matches: 7. Per the germline V gene, CDR1 is SGHAT and CDR2 is FQNNGV. CDR3 in DNA: TGTGCCAGCAGCTTACGCCGGGACAGGGGGCTGGATGAGCAGTTCTTC. It translates to CASSLRRDRGLDEQFF. Using reference TRBV11-2 and TRBJ2-1 for the parts outside the CDR3, the full variable domain is EAGVAQSPRYKIIEKRQSVAFWCNPISGHATLYWYQQILGQGPKLLIQFQNNGVVDDSQLPKDRFSAERLKGVDSTLKIQPAKLEDSAVYLCASSLRRDRGLDEQFFGPGTRLTVL.

The genes are TRBV7-2 and TRBJ1-2, with 9 bases identical to TRBD1. Germline V gene sequence: CDR1 SGHTA, CDR2 FQGNSA. Germline trimming cut 2 bases from V and 8 bases from J; bases unmatched to any gene: 15. This CDR3 contains 17 residues. CDR3 coding DNA: TGTGCCAGCAGCTTACGGACAGGGGCGGAATTAGGGTGGGGCTACACCTTC. Translation gives CASSLRTGAELGWGYTF.

The chain is built from TRBV6-1 and TRBJ2-1; D is ambiguous. Trimming removed 2 bases at V and 6 bases at J, with 5 bases between. Germline V gene data show CDR1 as MNHNS and CDR2 as SASEGT. The CDR3 has 12 residues. The CDR3 is CASSEYLNEQFF. In DNA form, the CDR3 reads TGTGCCAGCAGTGAATACCTCAATGAGCAGTTCTTC.

This clonotype has more than one count but fewer than ten. This CDR3 reads CASNSGGSYEQYF. The DNA for the CDR3 is TGTGCCAGCAACTCCGGGGGCTCCTACGAGCAGTACTTC. The chain couples TRBV2 to TRBJ2-7; possible D gene TRBD2, 6 bases. V dropped 7 bases and J dropped 0 bases, with 10 bases sitting between them. CDR1 and CDR2 (germline): SNHLY, FYNNEI. CDR3 length equals 13 residues.

The chain combines TRBV5-1 with TRBJ2-7; 7 bases are shared with TRBD2. Germline-derived CDR1 and CDR2 are SGHRS and YFSETQ. With V trimmed by 6 bases and J by 2 bases, 8 bases remained unmatched. CDR3 size: 14 residues. The CDR3 DNA is TGCGCCAGCACGCAGGCTAGCGGCACCTACGAGCAGTACTTC. This encodes CASTQASGTYEQYF.

This chain uses TRBV6-2 or TRBV6-3 with TRBJ1-4; D not resolved. Germline V gene lookup returns CDR1 MNHEY and CDR2 SVGEGT. V lost 7 bases to trimming and J lost 11 bases, with 23 bases between them. The CDR3 sequence is 15 residues long. The CDR3 region has the DNA TGTGCCAGCAACGAAGGACTCCATCTCTTCGCTAAACTGTTTTTT. Amino acids: CASNEGLHLFAKLFF.